Listed below are T cell receptor beta chains from one sample, sequenced in a study of OX40 agonist ivuxolimab in advanced cancers. Measured with immunoSEQ multiplex PCR; TCRdb has only the in-frame clones, and not every one. The sample includes more than 65,000 clones, approximately 79% of them seen just once. Source: CD4+ or CD8+ T cells sorted from blood, taken in a trial of the OX40 agonist ivuxolimab. These receptors were collected from an adult with an advanced solid tumor such as melanoma, head and neck, liver or kidney cancer. The CDR3 runs from the conserved cysteine through the conserved F or W. Each record gives: V gene, D gene, J gene, clone size, CDR3 protein, CDR3 DNA. D genes are given only for firm matches. Some rows have no size entry. The others give once, few or many, or a class for an expanded clone.

>TRBV6-5|-|TRBJ1-1|-
CASSYSGGYTEAFF
TGTGCCAGCAGTTACTCGGGCGGTTACACTGAAGCTTTCTTT
>TRBV6-5|TRBD1|TRBJ2-7|-
CASSYSGQNSYEQYF
TGTGCCAGCAGTTACTCGGGACAGAACTCCTACGAGCAGTACTTC
>TRBV5-1|-|TRBJ2-5|-
CASSSPVAGLETQYF
TGCGCCAGCAGCTCCCCGGTGGCGGGACTTGAGACCCAGTACTTC
>TRBV11-3|TRBD2|TRBJ2-5|-
CASSLGLADRETQYF
TGTGCCAGCAGCCTAGGACTAGCGGATCGAGAGACCCAGTACTTC
>TRBV11-3|-|TRBJ2-3|-
CASSLTADTQYF
TGTGCCAGCAGTCTAACGGCTGATACGCAGTATTTT
>TRBV4-1|TRBD2|TRBJ2-5|-
CASSQDRGRGSGRAAETQYF
TGCGCCAGCAGCCAAGACCGGGGGCGAGGTAGCGGGAGGGCCGCAGAGACCCAGTACTTC
>TRBV5-1|-|TRBJ1-2|-
CASSLSGGLIYGYTF
TGCGCCAGCAGCTTGTCTGGGGGGTTGATCTATGGCTACACCTTC
>TRBV6-5|-|TRBJ2-1|-
CASSPGVAYNEQFF
TGTGCCAGCAGTCCGGGGGTAGCGTACAATGAGCAGTTCTTC
>TRBV11-1|TRBD2|TRBJ2-1|few
CASSRNSGRDEQFF
TGTGCCAGCAGCCGGAATAGCGGGAGAGATGAGCAGTTCTTC
>TRBV27|-|TRBJ2-1|once
CASTRPGAGNEQFF
TGTGCCAGCACCAGGCCCGGTGCCGGGAATGAGCAGTTCTTC